The 25 T cell receptor beta chains listed next were all sequenced from one sample in a study of early T cells in non-severe SARS-CoV-2 infection. In TCRdb, the 5' RACE reads were re-called with MiXCR into one record per CDR3 protein. The table includes 100,000 to 150,000 distinct CDR3 sequences, under 15% detected once. The sequencing input was whole blood. The receptors were gathered from an adult who was a healthcare worker with PCR-confirmed SARS-CoV-2 infection or an uninfected control (not recorded which).

The V and J genes are TRBV28 and TRBJ2-7; perhaps D is TRBD1 or TRBD2 (5 bases each). Trimming cost V 10 bases and J 1 base, with 11 bases left between them. The CDR3 is 12 residues long. Looked up from germline, CDR1 is MDHEN and CDR2 is SYDVKM. The CDR3 here is CATKGPSYEQYF. The CDR3 bases are TGTGCCACCAAGGGACCGTCCTACGAGCAGTACTTC.

There are a few counts of this clonotype. CDR3 coding DNA: TGTGCCAGCAGTAGACAGGGTATGTCCTACGAGCAGTACTTC. Translating it yields CASSRQGMSYEQYF. The chain employs TRBV2 and TRBJ2-7, with 7 bases that match TRBD1. The V gene's germline CDR1 is SNHLY and CDR2 FYNNEI. The J segment lost 1 base and the V segment lost 5 bases, leaving 5 bases of the junction unmatched. This CDR3 spans 14 amino acids.

This clonotype was seen many times. The V call is TRBV5-1, the J call TRBJ2-3; D may be TRBD1 (6 bases). Trimming pared 4 bases from V and 1 base from J, leaving 10 bases between. The CDR3 runs 14 residues. Germline lookup yields CDR1 SGHRS and CDR2 YFSETQ. CDR3 sequence reads: CASSPGQRTDTQYF. Written as DNA, the CDR3 is TGCGCCAGCAGCCCGGGACAACGCACAGATACGCAGTATTTT.

This chain joins TRBV10-3 and TRBJ1-1; 10 positions match TRBD1. The length of the CDR3 is 15 residues. The V gene's germline CDR1 is ENHRY and CDR2 SYGVKD. V shed 4 bases, J shed 3 bases, and the junction held 5 bases outside the gene matches. The CDR3 spells CAISGPGQGHTEAFF. The CDR3 DNA reads as TGTGCCATCAGTGGACCGGGACAGGGGCACACTGAAGCTTTCTTT.

The rearrangement joins TRBV10-3 to TRBJ2-3; perhaps TRBD2 as D (6 bases). Germline CDR1 ENHRY, CDR2 SYGVKD. CDR3 size: 16 residues. V was shortened by 4 bases and J by 0 bases, with 14 bases between the two germline ends. Here the CDR3 DNA reads TGTGCCATCAGTGTGGTGGCGGGGACTAGCACAGATACGCAGTATTTT. This sequence encodes CAISVVAGTSTDTQYF.

The CDR3 nucleotides are TGCAGCTCCTTAGCGGGGGGCACAGATACGCAGTATTTT. The encoded protein is CSSLAGGTDTQYF. The genes are TRBV29-1 and TRBJ2-3; 9 nucleotides line up with TRBD2. The CDR3 has 13 residues. Trimming removed 8 bases from V and 1 base from J; junction bases left unmatched: 4. Germline V gene lookup returns CDR1 SQVTM and CDR2 ANQGSEA.

This rearrangement joins TRBV20-1 to TRBJ1-5; perhaps TRBD1 as D (6 bases). This CDR3 is built from 16 residues. Germline assignment: CDR1 DFQATT and CDR2 SNEGSKA (reference sequence). Trimming took off 3 bases at V and 4 bases at J, with 19 bases between the two ends. The CDR3 loop is CSASWQGRTKNQPQHF. DNA of the CDR3: TGCAGTGCTAGTTGGCAGGGGCGAACCAAAAATCAGCCCCAGCATTTT.

V usage is TRBV5-1 and J usage is TRBJ2-3; D may be TRBD2 (6 bases). Between the trimmed V and J ends, which lost 3 bases and 4 bases, there was a span of 9 bases. The CDR3 has 13 amino acids. Per the germline V gene, CDR1 is SGHRS and CDR2 is YFSETQ. This chain's CDR3 is CASSSPGADTQYF. CDR3 in DNA: TGCGCCAGCAGCTCTCCGGGGGCAGATACGCAGTATTTT.

This clonotype was seen more than once but under ten times. The chain uses TRBV12-5 and TRBJ1-1; D is unclear. The CDR3 consists of 13 residues. Germline V lookup: CDR1 LGHNT, CDR2 FRNRAP. Trimming stripped 7 bases from V and 0 bases from J, with 9 bases between. The CDR3 DNA reads as TGTGCTAGTGAGGGCGGGATGAACACTGAAGCTTTCTTT. Translating gives CASEGGMNTEAFF.

This clonotype appeared many times. The chain carries TRBV6-2 or TRBV6-3 and TRBJ2-3; D gene uncertain. V was trimmed by 5 bases and J by 1 base, leaving 10 bases between them. Germline V gives CDR1 MNHEY, CDR2 SVGEGT. CDR3 length equals 14 residues. The CDR3 DNA reads TGTGCCAGCAGTCCTGGGCTGCGCACAGATACGCAGTATTTT. Its protein is CASSPGLRTDTQYF.

This clonotype has just a few counts. The chain uses TRBV29-1 and TRBJ2-2, with 7 positions matching TRBD1. CDR1 and CDR2 (germline): SQVTM, ANQGSEA. CDR3 length equals 14 residues. V was clipped by 5 bases and J by 2 bases; unmatched bases: 5. CDR3 DNA: TGCAGCGTTCGGACAGGAGTTAACACCGGGGAGCTGTTTTTT. It yields the protein CSVRTGVNTGELFF.

CDR3 DNA: TGTGCCAGCAGCTTGTCCGGACCCTACAATGAGCAGTTCTTC. It is translated as CASSLSGPYNEQFF. The gene calls are TRBV5-6 and TRBJ2-1; D is uncertain. Deletions cut 1 base from V and 2 bases from J, with 7 bases between. The CDR3 covers 14 residues. CDR1 and CDR2 (germline): SGHDT, YYEEEE.

This clonotype was observed many times. The chain couples TRBV5-5 to TRBJ1-5; D is possibly TRBD1 (5 bases). CDR3 length: 15 amino acids. Germline lookup yields CDR1 SGHKS and CDR2 YYEKEE (reference sequence). V shed 2 bases and J shed 0 bases, with 9 bases lying between them. DNA of the CDR3: TGTGCCAGCAGCTTTGGGGGTCATAGCAATCAGCCCCAGCATTTT. Its translation is CASSFGGHSNQPQHF.

Regarding this clonotype: Relative to the germline gene, one junction end is altered; a read error may explain this. Written as DNA, the CDR3 is TGTGCCAGCAGGGAAGAGTACGGCAATCAGCCCCAGCATTTT. Encoded protein: CASREEYGNQPQHF. The chain carries TRBV6-1 and TRBJ1-5; D is ambiguous. The CDR3 contains 14 residues. Germline V CDR1 and CDR2: MNHNS, SASEGT.

This clonotype was found a few times. The chain couples TRBV6-4 to TRBJ2-3; TRBD2 matches 10 bases. The CDR3 extends over 16 amino acids. Germline V gene data show CDR1 as MRHNA and CDR2 as SNTAGT. With 9 bases clipped from V and 2 bases from J, the junction kept 11 bases outside the gene matches. In DNA form, the CDR3 reads TGTGCCAGAGAACTACTAGCGGGGCGCCACACAGATACGCAGTATTTT. Its translation: CARELLAGRHTDTQYF.

In this sample, this clonotype turned up a few times. The V and J genes are TRBV20-1 and TRBJ2-7; no reliable D call. The CDR3 has 12 amino acids. The germline gives CDR1 DFQATT, CDR2 SNEGSKA (reference sequence). The CDR3 DNA reads as TGCGCAATCAGGACGATAAATAACGAGCAGTACTTC. Translated: CAIRTINNEQYF.

In this sample, this clonotype turned up many times. The chain is built from TRBV6-6 and TRBJ1-2; a possible D gene is TRBD1 (6 bases). Germline lookup yields CDR1 MNHNY and CDR2 SVGAGI (reference sequence). The CDR3 has 16 residues. Trimming left V 2 bases short and J 0 bases short, with 13 bases between. CDR3 protein: CASSYGRGNSNYGYTF. The CDR3 DNA is TGTGCCAGCAGTTACGGCAGGGGAAATTCTAACTATGGCTACACCTTC.

The chain carries TRBV19 and TRBJ2-7, with TRBD1 matching 7 bases. The CDR3 runs 16 residues. Trimming at V came to 4 bases and at J to 0 bases, leaving 9 bases not matched to a gene. CDR1 LNHDA and CDR2 SQIVND come from the germline V gene (reference sequence). CDR3 protein: CASSKGTVQSSYEQYF. For the CDR3, the DNA is TGTGCCAGTAGTAAAGGGACAGTGCAGAGCTCCTACGAGCAGTACTTC. Together with reference TRBV19 and TRBJ2-7, the CDR3 gives the full variable domain: DGGITQSPKYLFRKEGQNVTLSCEQNLNHDAMYWYRQDPGQGLRLIYYSQIVNDFQKGDIAEGYSVSREKKESFPLTVTSAQKNPTAFYLCASSKGTVQSSYEQYFGPGTRLTVT.

Turning to this clonotype: A much larger clone is a single base away; this may be a read error. J is TRBJ2-7 and V is TRBV29-1, with D perhaps TRBD2 (5 bases). Trimming shortened V by 7 bases and J by 6 bases, and 13 bases separated the two germline ends. The CDR3 length is 11 residues. Per the germline V gene, CDR1 is SQVTM and CDR2 is ANQGSEA. The CDR3 nucleotides read TGCAGCGCCAGGACGGACTGCGAGCAGTACTTC. This encodes CSARTDCEQYF.

This clonotype showed up just a few times. The rearrangement links TRBV12-3 or TRBV12-4 to TRBJ2-3; D call uncertain. The length of the CDR3 is 14 residues. V was pared by 5 bases and J by 1 base, with 10 bases between. The CDR3 bases are TGTGCCAGCAGTCCCGTTGGTGGCACAGATACGCAGTATTTT. Translation gives CASSPVGGTDTQYF.

This chain uses TRBV10-2 with TRBJ2-1; D not certain. The CDR3 contains 16 residues. Germline loops: CDR1 WSHSY, CDR2 SAAADI. V was pared by 0 bases and J by 9 bases, with 18 bases between. Here the CDR3 DNA reads TGCGCCAGCAGTGAGTCCTGGACCCTTCGAGGCATTGAGCAGTTCTTC. This gives the protein CASSESWTLRGIEQFF.

This clonotype was picked up a small number of times. This sequence joins TRBV29-1 and TRBJ1-1; D not resolved. This CDR3 comprises 12 residues. Deletions cut 5 bases from V and 1 base from J, with 8 bases between. CDR1 is SQVTM, CDR2 ANQGSEA, per germline. As DNA, the CDR3 is TGCAGCGTTTCTGGCGGGAACACTGAAGCTTTCTTT. Translation: CSVSGGNTEAFF. The full variable domain, with the rest looked up from reference TRBV29-1 and TRBJ1-1, is SAVISQKPSRDICQRGTSLTIQCQVDSQVTMMFWYRQQPGQSLTLIATANQGSEATYESGFVIDKFPISRPNLTFSTLTVSNMSPEDSSIYLCSVSGGNTEAFFGQGTRLTVV.

This clonotype turned up a few times. V gene TRBV9 combines with J gene TRBJ2-2; no definite D call. V gave up 4 bases and J gave up 6 bases, with 10 bases separating them. Per germline, CDR1 SGDLS and CDR2 YYNGEE. The CDR3 has 13 amino acids. The CDR3 sequence: CASSPLYAGELFF. The CDR3 DNA is TGTGCCAGCAGCCCCTTATATGCCGGGGAGCTGTTTTTT.

The V call is TRBV5-1, the J call TRBJ2-6; maybe TRBD2 (7 bases). The CDR3 sequence is 18 residues long. Trimming left V 0 bases short and J 0 bases short, with 13 bases between. Looked up from germline, CDR1 is SGHRS and CDR2 is YFSETQ. The CDR3 reads CASSLGAGALSGANVLTF. The CDR3 nucleotides read TGCGCCAGCAGCTTGGGGGCGGGGGCCCTCTCTGGGGCCAACGTCCTGACTTTC.

CDR3 amino acids: CASSPILSTDTQYF. The DNA of the CDR3 is TGTGCCAGCAGCCCGATACTTAGCACAGATACGCAGTATTTT. This chain uses TRBV2 with TRBJ2-3; D is unresolved. Between the trimmed V and J ends, which lost 6 bases and 0 bases, there was a span of 10 bases. The CDR3 consists of 14 residues. In germline, CDR1 is SNHLY, CDR2 FYNNEI.